This TCR beta chain comes out of a study of blood T cell repertoires in COVID-19. Study as a whole: The United States, Italy and Spain were the sources of the acute and convalescent COVID-19 samples.

V was cut by 3 bases and J by 8 bases, with 19 bases left in between. This CDR3 region has 14 residues. CDR1 and CDR2 from the germline V gene are GTSNPN and SVGIG (reference sequence). Study processing details: For nucleated cells, counts were estimated from reference gene primer amplification. Assay: immunoSEQ multiplex PCR; the TCRdb copy retains only in-frame clones and omits some. V and J calls and clone size are given by that table; D and trimming were obtained from the DNA. This sample yields about 130,000 clones, of which approximately 80% are seen a single time; 15% to 20% belongs to the top ten.

Material for sequencing was peripheral blood. The TCR comes from a woman between 50 and 59 years old with acute or convalescent COVID-19. The rearrangement joins TRBV30 to TRBJ1-2; D uncertain. This chain's CDR3 is CAWSVGEVRVGYTF. Here the CDR3 DNA reads TGTGCCTGGAGCGTTGGGGAGGTTAGGGTAGGCTACACCTTC.